This T cell receptor beta chain was recovered during a study of cytomegalovirus exposure and HLA in healthy donors. Overall study results and limits: A later examination showed that TCR association rates differed by HLA locus, with DRB1 most and HLA-C fewest. The number of N-insertions in an Asian-associated ancestry cluster was reportedly below the roughly 670-donor mean in a later analysis.

Primers for the PCR totalled 60 Vbeta and 13 Jbeta. Profiled with immunoSEQ multiplex PCR; TCRdb holds only in-frame clones, not every one. The sample carries almost 200,000 clones, about 76% recorded once. Trimming left V 2 bases short and J 10 bases short, with 12 bases between. Germline V lookup: CDR1 MNHEY, CDR2 SVGAGI. The CDR3 has 12 residues. Notes on this clone: Its target is unknown.

This clonotype was obtained from a male donor in good health and CMV-seropositive. The chain is built from TRBV6-5 and TRBJ2-7; maybe TRBD1 (5 bases). The sequenced material came from PBMCs. In nucleotides, the CDR3 is TGTGCCAGCAGTTACACCGAAGGGGTCCAGTACTTC. Protein product: CASSYTEGVQYF.